This T cell receptor (beta chain) is drawn from a study of blood T cell repertoires in COVID-19. Study in general: Donors in Cohort 3 who had recovered were those with two negative PCRs, healthcare professional clearance, or resolution of their symptoms.

Germline CDR1 reads MNHEY; CDR2 reads SVGAGI. The CDR3 loop spans 12 amino acids. Points on this clone: A read error may produce the germline difference seen at one junction end.

Method: immunoSEQ multiplex PCR; TCRdb's copy keeps in-frame clones and lacks some. The sample holds some 300,000 clones, 70% to 90% seen once. The TCR originated in a woman aged 60-75 years in a cohort exposed to, infected with or recovered from COVID-19 (not recorded which). The rearrangement links TRBV6-5 to TRBJ2-7; TRBD1 is a possible D gene (5 bases). Sequencing was performed on PBMCs or T cells enriched from blood (not recorded which). The CDR3 bases are TGTGCCAGCAGTTACCCTCGACAGCCAGAGACCTTC. Its protein is CASSYPRQPETF.